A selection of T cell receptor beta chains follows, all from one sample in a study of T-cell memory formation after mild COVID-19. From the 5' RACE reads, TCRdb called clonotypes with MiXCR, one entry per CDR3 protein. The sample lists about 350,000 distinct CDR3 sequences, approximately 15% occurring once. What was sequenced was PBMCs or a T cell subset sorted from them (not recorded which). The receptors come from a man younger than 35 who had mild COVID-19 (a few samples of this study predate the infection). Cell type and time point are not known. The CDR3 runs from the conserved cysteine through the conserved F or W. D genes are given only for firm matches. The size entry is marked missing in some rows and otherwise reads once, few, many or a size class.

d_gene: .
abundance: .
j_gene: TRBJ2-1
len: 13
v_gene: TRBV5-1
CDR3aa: CASSLYGDNEQFF
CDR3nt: TGCGCCAGCAGCTTGTACGGGGATAATGAGCAGTTCTTC

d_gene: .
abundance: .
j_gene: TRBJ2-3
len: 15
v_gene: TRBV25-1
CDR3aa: CASSEFETAGDTQYF
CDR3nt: TGTGCCAGCAGTGAATTTGAGACAGCAGGAGATACGCAGTATTTT

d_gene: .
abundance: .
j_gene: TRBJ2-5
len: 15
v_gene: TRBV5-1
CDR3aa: CASRLGAGVMKTQYF
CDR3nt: TGCGCCAGCAGGTTAGGGGCAGGGGTGATGAAGACCCAGTACTTC

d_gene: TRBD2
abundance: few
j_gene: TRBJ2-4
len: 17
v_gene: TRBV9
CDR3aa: CASSPSLIGTSGDIQYF
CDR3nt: TGTGCCAGCAGCCCGAGCCTGATTGGGACGAGCGGGGACATTCAGTACTTC

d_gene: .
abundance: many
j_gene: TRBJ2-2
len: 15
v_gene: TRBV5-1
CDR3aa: CASSLVPGNTGELFF
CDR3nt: TGCGCCAGCAGCTTGGTTCCAGGAAACACCGGGGAGCTGTTTTTT

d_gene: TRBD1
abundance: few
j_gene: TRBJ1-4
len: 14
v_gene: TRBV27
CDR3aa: CASSSGQTNEKLFF
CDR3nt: TGTGCCAGCAGTTCGGGACAGACTAATGAAAAACTGTTTTTT

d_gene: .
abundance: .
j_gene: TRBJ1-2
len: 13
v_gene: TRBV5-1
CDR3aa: CASSLQDSYGYTF
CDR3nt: TGCGCCAGCAGCTTACAGGACAGCTATGGCTACACCTTC

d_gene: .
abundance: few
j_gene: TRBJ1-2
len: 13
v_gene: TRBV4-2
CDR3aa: CASSETPGSGYTF
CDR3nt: TGTGCCAGCAGCGAGACCCCAGGGAGCGGCTACACCTTC

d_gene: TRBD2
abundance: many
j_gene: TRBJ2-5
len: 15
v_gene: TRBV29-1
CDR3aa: CSVEVRGGDQETQYF
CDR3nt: TGCAGCGTTGAGGTCCGCGGGGGGGACCAAGAGACCCAGTACTTC

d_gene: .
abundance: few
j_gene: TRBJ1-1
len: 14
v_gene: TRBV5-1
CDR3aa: CASSGGGAGTEAFF
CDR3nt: TGCGCCAGCAGTGGGGGGGGCGCGGGCACTGAAGCTTTCTTT

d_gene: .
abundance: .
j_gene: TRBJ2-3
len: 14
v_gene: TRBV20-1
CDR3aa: CSARGVDLRDTQYF
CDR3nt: TGCAGTGCTAGAGGTGTCGACCTGAGAGATACGCAGTATTTT

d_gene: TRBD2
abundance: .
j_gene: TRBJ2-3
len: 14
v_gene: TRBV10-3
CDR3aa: CAIREGLATDTQYF
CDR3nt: TGTGCCATCAGGGAAGGACTAGCGACAGATACGCAGTATTTT